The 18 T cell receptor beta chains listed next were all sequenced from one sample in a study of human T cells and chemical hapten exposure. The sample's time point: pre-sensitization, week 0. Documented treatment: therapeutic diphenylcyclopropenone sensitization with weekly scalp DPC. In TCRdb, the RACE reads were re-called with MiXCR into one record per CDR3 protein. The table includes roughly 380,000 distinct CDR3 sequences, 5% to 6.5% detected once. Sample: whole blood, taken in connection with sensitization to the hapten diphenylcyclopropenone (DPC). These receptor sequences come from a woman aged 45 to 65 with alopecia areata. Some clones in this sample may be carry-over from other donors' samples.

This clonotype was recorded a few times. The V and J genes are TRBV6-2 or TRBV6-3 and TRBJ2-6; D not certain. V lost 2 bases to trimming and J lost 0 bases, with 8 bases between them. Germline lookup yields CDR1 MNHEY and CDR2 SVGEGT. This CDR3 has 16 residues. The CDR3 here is CASSYKTDSGANVLTF. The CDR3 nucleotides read TGTGCCAGCAGTTACAAAACAGACTCTGGGGCCAACGTCCTGACTTTC.

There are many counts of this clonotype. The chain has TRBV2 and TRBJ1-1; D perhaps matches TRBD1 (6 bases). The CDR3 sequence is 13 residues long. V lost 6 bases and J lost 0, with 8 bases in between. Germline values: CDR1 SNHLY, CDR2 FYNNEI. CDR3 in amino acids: CASRQGLNTEAFF. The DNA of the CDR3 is TGTGCCAGCAGACAGGGCCTGAACACTGAAGCTTTCTTT.

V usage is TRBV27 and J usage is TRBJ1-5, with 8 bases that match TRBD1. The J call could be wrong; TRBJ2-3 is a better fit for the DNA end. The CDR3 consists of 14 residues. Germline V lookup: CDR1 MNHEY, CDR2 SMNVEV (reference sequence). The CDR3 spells CASSFDRGGQPQYF. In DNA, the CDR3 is TGTGCCAGCAGTTTCGACAGGGGCGGGCAGCCCCAGTATTTT.

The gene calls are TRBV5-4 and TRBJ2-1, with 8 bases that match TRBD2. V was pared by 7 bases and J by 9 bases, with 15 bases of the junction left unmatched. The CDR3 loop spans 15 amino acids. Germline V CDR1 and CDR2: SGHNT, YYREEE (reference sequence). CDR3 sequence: CASSLGAGLVPEQFF. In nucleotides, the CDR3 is TGTGCCAGCTCCTTGGGGGCGGGACTAGTTCCTGAGCAGTTCTTC.

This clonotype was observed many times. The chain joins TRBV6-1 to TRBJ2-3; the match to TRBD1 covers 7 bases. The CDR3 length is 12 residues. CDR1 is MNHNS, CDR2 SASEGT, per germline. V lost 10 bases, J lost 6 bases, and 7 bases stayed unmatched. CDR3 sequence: CAKTGQADTQYF. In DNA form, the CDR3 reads TGTGCCAAGACAGGGCAGGCCGATACGCAGTATTTT.

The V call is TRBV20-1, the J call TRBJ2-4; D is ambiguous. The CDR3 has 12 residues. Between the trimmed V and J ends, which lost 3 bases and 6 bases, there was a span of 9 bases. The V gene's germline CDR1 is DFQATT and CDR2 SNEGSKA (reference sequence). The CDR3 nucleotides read TGCAGTGCTAGTCCTAACGGAAACATTCAGTACTTC. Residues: CSASPNGNIQYF.

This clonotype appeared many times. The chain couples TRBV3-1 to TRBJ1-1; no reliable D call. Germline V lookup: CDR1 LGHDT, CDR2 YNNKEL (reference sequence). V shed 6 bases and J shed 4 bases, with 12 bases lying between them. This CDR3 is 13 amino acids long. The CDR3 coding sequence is TGTGCCAGCAGTCTTCCGGGGAGCACTGAAGCTTTCTTT. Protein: CASSLPGSTEAFF. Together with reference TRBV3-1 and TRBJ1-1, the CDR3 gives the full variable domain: DTAVSQTPKYLVTQMGNDKSIKCEQNLGHDTMYWYKQDSKKFLKIMFSYNNKELIINETVPNRFSPKSPDKAHLNLHINSLELGDSAVYFCASSLPGSTEAFFGQGTRLTVV.

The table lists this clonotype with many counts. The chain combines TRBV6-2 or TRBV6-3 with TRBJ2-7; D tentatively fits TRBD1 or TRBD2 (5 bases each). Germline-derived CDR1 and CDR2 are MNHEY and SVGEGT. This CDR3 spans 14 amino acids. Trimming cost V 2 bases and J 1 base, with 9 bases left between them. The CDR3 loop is CASSYGGPSYEQYF. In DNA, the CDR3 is TGTGCCAGCAGTTACGGGGGACCTTCCTACGAGCAGTACTTC.

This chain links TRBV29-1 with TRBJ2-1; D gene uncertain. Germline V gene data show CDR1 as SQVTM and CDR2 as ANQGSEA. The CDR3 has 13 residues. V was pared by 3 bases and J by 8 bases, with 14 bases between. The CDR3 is CSVESGVVDEQFF. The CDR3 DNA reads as TGCAGCGTTGAGTCTGGGGTGGTGGATGAGCAGTTCTTC.

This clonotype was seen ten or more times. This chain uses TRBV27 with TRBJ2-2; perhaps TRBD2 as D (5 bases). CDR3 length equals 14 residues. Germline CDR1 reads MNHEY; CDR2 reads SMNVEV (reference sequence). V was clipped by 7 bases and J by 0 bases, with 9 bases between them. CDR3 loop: CASTRAANTGELFF. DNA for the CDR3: TGTGCCAGCACGCGAGCGGCGAACACCGGGGAGCTGTTTTTT.

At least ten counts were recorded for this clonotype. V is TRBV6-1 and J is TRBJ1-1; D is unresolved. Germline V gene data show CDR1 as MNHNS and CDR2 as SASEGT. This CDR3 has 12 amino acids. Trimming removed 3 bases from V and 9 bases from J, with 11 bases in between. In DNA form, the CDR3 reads TGTGCCAGCAGTGAGGGGAGACCACAAGCTTTCTTT. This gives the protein CASSEGRPQAFF.

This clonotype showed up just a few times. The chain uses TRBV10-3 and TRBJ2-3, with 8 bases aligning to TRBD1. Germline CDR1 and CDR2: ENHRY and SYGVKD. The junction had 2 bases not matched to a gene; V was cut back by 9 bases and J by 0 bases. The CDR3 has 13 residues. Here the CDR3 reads CAIGQGSTDTQYF. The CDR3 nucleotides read TGTGCCATAGGACAGGGTAGCACAGATACGCAGTATTTT.

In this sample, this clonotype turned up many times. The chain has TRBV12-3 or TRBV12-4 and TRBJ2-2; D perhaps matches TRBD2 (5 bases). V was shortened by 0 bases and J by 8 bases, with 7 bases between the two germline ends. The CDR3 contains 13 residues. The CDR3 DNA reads TGTGCCAGCAGTTTAGCAGCGGAGGGGGAGCTGTTTTTT. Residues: CASSLAAEGELFF.

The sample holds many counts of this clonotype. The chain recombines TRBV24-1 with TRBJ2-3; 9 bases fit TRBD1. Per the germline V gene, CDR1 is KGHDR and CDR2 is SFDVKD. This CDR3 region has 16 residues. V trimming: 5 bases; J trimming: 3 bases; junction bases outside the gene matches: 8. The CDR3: CATSATGTGYTDTQYF. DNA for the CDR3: TGTGCCACCAGTGCCACCGGGACAGGGTATACAGATACGCAGTATTTT.

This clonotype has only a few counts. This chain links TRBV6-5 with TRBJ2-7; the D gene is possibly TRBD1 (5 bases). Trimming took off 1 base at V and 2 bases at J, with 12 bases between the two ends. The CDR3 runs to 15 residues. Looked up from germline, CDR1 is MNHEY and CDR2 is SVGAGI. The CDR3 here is CASSYWGGLTYEQYF. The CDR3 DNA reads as TGTGCCAGCAGTTACTGGGGCGGTCTTACCTACGAGCAGTACTTC.

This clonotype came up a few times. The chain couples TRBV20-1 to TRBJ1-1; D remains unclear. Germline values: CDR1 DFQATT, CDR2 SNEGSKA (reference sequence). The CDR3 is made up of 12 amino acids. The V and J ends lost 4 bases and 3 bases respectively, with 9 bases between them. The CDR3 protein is CSATKGYTEAFF. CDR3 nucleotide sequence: TGCAGTGCTACAAAGGGATACACTGAAGCTTTCTTT.

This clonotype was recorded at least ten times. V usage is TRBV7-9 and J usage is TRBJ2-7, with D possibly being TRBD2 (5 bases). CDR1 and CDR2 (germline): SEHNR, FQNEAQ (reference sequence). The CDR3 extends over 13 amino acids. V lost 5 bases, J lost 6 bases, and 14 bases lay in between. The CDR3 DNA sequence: TGTGCCAGCAGCCGGGCCGCGGGCGCCGAGCAGTACTTC. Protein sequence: CASSRAAGAEQYF.

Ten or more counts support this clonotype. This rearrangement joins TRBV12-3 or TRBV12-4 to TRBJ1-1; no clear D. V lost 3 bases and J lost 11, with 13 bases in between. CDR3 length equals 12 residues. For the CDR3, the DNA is TGTGCCAGCAGTTTGCCGGCTCGGCCGGCTTTCTTT. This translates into CASSLPARPAFF.